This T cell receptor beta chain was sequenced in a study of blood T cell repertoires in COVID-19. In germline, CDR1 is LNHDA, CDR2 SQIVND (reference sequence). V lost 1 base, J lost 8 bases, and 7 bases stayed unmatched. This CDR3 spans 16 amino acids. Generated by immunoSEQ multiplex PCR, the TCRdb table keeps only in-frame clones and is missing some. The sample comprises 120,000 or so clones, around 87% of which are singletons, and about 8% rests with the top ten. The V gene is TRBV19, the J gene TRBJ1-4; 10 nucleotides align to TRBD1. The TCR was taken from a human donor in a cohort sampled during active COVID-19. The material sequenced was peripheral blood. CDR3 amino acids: CASSIVPGQGPEKLFF. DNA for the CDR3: TGTGCCAGTAGTATAGTTCCGGGACAGGGGCCGGAAAAACTGTTTTTT.